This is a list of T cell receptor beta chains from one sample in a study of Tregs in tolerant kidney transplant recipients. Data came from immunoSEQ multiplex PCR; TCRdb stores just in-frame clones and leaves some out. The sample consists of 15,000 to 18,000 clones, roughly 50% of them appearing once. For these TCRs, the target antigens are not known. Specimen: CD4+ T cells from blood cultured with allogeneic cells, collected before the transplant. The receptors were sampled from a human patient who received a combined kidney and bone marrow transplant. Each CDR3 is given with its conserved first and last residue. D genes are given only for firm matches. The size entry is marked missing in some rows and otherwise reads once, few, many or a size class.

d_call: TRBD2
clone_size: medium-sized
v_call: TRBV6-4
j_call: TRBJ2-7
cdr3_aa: CASPGLAGGPLRGEQYF
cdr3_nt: TGTGCCAGCCCCGGGCTAGCGGGAGGGCCTCTCCGGGGCGAGCAGTACTTC

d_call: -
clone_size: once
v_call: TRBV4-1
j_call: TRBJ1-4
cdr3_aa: CASSPSPTAGEKLFF
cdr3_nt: TGCGCCAGCAGCCCCAGTCCGACGGCGGGTGAAAAACTGTTTTTT

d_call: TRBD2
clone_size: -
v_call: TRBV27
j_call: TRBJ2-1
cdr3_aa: CASSRLAGKSEQFF
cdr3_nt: TGTGCCAGCAGTCGACTAGCGGGGAAGAGTGAGCAGTTCTTC

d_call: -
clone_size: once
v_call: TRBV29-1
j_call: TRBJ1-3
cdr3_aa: CSVGKDSSGNTIYF
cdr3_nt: TGCAGCGTTGGGAAAGACAGCTCTGGAAACACCATATATTTT

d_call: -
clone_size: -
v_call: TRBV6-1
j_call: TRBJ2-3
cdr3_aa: CASSWDLRSTDTQYF
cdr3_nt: TGTGCCAGCAGTTGGGACTTGAGAAGCACAGATACGCAGTATTTT

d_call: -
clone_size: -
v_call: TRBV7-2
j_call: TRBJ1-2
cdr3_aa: CASPVQGYPGYTF
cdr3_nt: TGTGCCTCCCCAGTTCAGGGGTATCCTGGCTACACCTTC

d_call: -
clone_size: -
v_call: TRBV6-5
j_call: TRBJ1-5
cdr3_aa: CASRSRRGSNQPQHF
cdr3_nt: TGTGCCAGCAGATCCCGGAGGGGCAGCAATCAGCCCCAGCATTTT

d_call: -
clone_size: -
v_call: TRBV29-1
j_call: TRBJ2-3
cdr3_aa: CSVGGGPPTGTDTQYF
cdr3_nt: TGCAGCGTTGGGGGGGGCCCTCCTACTGGCACAGATACGCAGTATTTT

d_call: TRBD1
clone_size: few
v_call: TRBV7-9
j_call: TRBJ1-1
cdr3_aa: CASSYRGDTEAFF
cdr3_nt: TGTGCCAGCAGCTACAGGGGCGACACTGAAGCTTTCTTT

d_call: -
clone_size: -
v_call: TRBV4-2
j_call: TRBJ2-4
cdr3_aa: CASSRGLGSLAKNIQYF
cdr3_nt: TGTGCCAGCAGCCGAGGCCTTGGGAGCTTAGCCAAAAACATTCAGTACTTC

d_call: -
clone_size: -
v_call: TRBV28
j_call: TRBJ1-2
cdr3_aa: CASSSGGYTF
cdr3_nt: TGTGCCAGCAGTTCAGGAGGCTACACCTTC